One sample yielded the 10 T cell receptor beta chains listed below, sequenced in a study of T cells in Graves' hyperthyroidism and ophthalmopathy. Amplified regions were TCR beta CDR3 sequences from RNA transcripts. First-round RT-PCR of the TCR CDR3 relied on the HTBI primer set. One entry per CDR3 protein, called by TCRdb with MiXCR from the multiplex PCR reads. Of 650,000 to 700,000 distinct CDR3 sequences listed, roughly 17% are singletons. The sample was blood. These receptors came from a man in his fifties or sixties with Graves' hyperthyroidism.

This clonotype was counted ten times or more. The chain couples TRBV12-3 or TRBV12-4 to TRBJ2-7; 7 bases align to TRBD1. CDR3 length equals 13 residues. Unmatched junction bases numbered 1, after V lost 5 bases and J lost 0 bases. The CDR3 bases are TGTGCCAGCAGTGACAGGGACTCCTACGAGCAGTACTTC. This translates into CASSDRDSYEQYF.

To note about this clonotype: A read error may explain this, as a much larger clone is one base away. This chain uses TRBV29-1 with TRBJ2-2; D not resolved. The CDR3 is 17 residues long. Per the germline V gene, CDR1 is SQVTM and CDR2 is ANQGSEA. The ends were cut back, 6 bases at V and 0 bases at J, with 20 bases in the middle. CDR3 amino acids: CSVESLSSTSNTGELFF. The DNA of the CDR3 is TGCAGCGTCGAATCCCTCTCCAGCACCTCGAACACCGGGGAGCTGTTTTTT.

V is TRBV7-6 and J is TRBJ2-2, with TRBD2 matching over 9 bases. V was pared by 5 bases and J by 3 bases, with 13 bases of the junction left unmatched. The germline gives CDR1 SGHVS, CDR2 FNYEAQ. The length of the CDR3 is 18 residues. The CDR3 coding sequence is TGTGCCAGCAGCGCGCGTGGAGGGTTAGCGGGAGACACCGGGGAGCTGTTTTTT. Protein sequence: CASSARGGLAGDTGELFF. Based on the CDR3 plus reference TRBV7-6 and TRBJ2-2, the full variable domain is GAGVSQSPRYKVTKRGQDVALRCDPISGHVSLYWYRQALGQGPEFLTYFNYEAQQDKSGLPNDRFSAERPEGSISTLTIQRTEQRDSAMYRCASSARGGLAGDTGELFFGEGSRLTVL.

This clonotype has more than one count but fewer than ten. This chain connects TRBV5-1 to TRBJ2-3; 12 nucleotides match TRBD2. After removal of 1 base from V and 5 bases from J, the junction contained 11 bases not matched to a gene. The CDR3 loop spans 18 amino acids. Germline assignment: CDR1 SGHRS and CDR2 YFSETQ. This CDR3 is CASSLLPWTSGNKDTQYF. The CDR3 coding sequence is TGCGCCAGCAGCTTGTTACCCTGGACTAGCGGGAATAAAGATACGCAGTATTTT.

This clonotype came up many times. V is TRBV11-2 and J is TRBJ2-3; unclear D gene. V gave up 0 bases and J gave up 2 bases, with 9 bases separating them. CDR1 and CDR2 from the germline V gene are SGHAT and FQNNGV. This CDR3 spans 15 amino acids. The CDR3 loop is CASSLEARNTDTQYF. CDR3 DNA: TGTGCCAGCAGCTTAGAAGCTAGAAACACAGATACGCAGTATTTT.

This clonotype was seen more than once but under ten times. This rearrangement joins TRBV28 to TRBJ2-4; 11 bases agree with TRBD2. This CDR3 region has 17 residues. Germline CDR1 is MDHEN and CDR2 is SYDVKM. The J segment lost 5 bases and the V segment lost 6 bases, leaving 12 bases of the junction unmatched. The CDR3 region is CASRPGTSGLSQNIQYF. CDR3 in DNA: TGTGCCAGCAGGCCCGGGACTAGCGGCTTATCACAAAACATTCAGTACTTC.

With respect to this clonotype: A much bigger clone sits one base away, suggesting this may be a read error. CDR3 in amino acids: CASSLKGQPFYGYTF. The CDR3 coding sequence is TGTGCCAGCAGTCTCAAAGGACAACCCTTCTATGGCTACACCTTC. V gene TRBV28 combines with J gene TRBJ1-2; D is perhaps TRBD1 (5 bases). This CDR3 is 15 amino acids long. Germline V gene data show CDR1 as MDHEN and CDR2 as SYDVKM. Between the trimmed V and J ends, which lost 5 bases and 4 bases, there was a span of 17 bases.

The gene calls are TRBV14 and TRBJ2-5; D is possibly TRBD1 or TRBD2 (5 bases each). The CDR3 is 12 amino acids. Deletions cut 4 bases from V and 11 bases from J, with 14 bases between. CDR1 is SGHDN, CDR2 FVKESK, per germline. CDR3 sequence reads: CASSPTGTSQYF. DNA of the CDR3: TGTGCCAGCAGCCCGACCGGGACGTCACAGTACTTC.

A word on this clonotype: One base away lies a much larger clone, so this may be a sequencing read error. V and J are TRBV6-2 or TRBV6-3 and TRBJ2-1; 8 nucleotides line up with TRBD1. CDR3 size: 12 residues. V gave up 7 bases and J gave up 8 bases; unmatched junction bases: 4. CDR1 and CDR2 from the germline V gene are MNHEY and SVGEGT. The CDR3 sequence: CASNQQGDEQFF. The CDR3 DNA follows: TGTGCCAGCAACCAACAGGGGGATGAGCAGTTCTTC.

The chain carries TRBV28 and TRBJ2-1; no clear D. The CDR3 runs 16 residues. Germline assignment: CDR1 MDHEN and CDR2 SYDVKM. Trimming pared 3 bases from V and 0 bases from J, leaving 12 bases between. The CDR3 here is CASSLSSLSSYNEQFF. Here the CDR3 DNA reads TGTGCCAGCAGTTTGAGTAGCCTTAGCTCCTACAATGAGCAGTTCTTC. The entire variable domain, with the rest obtained from reference TRBV28 and TRBJ2-1, is as follows: DVKVTQSSRYLVKRTGEKVFLECVQDMDHENMFWYRQDPGLGLRLIYFSYDVKMKEKGDIPEGYSVSREKKERFSLILESASTNQTSMYLCASSLSSLSSYNEQFFGPGTRLTVL.